This TCR beta chain is drawn from a study of regulatory T cells in long-lasting Graves disease. Time point of the sample: newly diagnosed GD, antithyroid drugs for less than 3 months. After RNA was extracted from PBMCs, the TCR library was made from it. Study-level results: New patients shared fewer public clonotypes (roughly 990) than persistent patients did (around 2,900).

V lost 7 bases, J lost 2 bases, and 15 bases lay in between. The CDR3 has 15 amino acids. Germline values: CDR1 MNHEY, CDR2 SMNVEV (reference sequence). Sequencing libraries for TCR beta were prepared with iRepertoire HTBI primers and Arm-PCR of CDR3 regions. TCRdb re-analysed the multiplex PCR reads in MiXCR, keeping a single row per CDR3 protein. The sample contains over 500,000 distinct CDR3 sequences, 15% to 20% of which appear only once. At least ten counts were recorded for this clonotype. The target antigen is unknown. The sample was also reused in another study, on T cells in Graves' hyperthyroidism and ophthalmopathy. In that study: During a first-round RT-PCR of the TCR CDR3, the HTBI primer set was used.

The receptor was derived from a man between 18 and 29 years old with Graves disease. J is TRBJ2-1 and V is TRBV27, with D tentatively TRBD2 (6 bases). The sample was peripheral blood mononuclear cells (PBMCs), taken at new diagnosis, from a patient treated with antithyroid drugs. In nucleotides, the CDR3 is TGTGCCAGCAACGTCGTAGCGGTAGCCTACAATGAGCAGTTCTTC. The encoded protein is CASNVVAVAYNEQFF.